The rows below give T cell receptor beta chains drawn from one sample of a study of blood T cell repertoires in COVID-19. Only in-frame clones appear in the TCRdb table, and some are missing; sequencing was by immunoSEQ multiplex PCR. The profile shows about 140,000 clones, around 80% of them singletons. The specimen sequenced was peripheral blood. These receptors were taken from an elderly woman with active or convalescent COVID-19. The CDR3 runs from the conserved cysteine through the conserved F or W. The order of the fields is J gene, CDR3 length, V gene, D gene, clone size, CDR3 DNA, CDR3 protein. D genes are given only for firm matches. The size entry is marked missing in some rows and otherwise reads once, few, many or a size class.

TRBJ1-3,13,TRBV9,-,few,TGTGCCAGCCTCTTTTGCTCTGGAAACACCATATATTTT,CASLFCSGNTIYF
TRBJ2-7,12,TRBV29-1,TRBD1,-,TGCAGCGTTGGAAAGACAGGGCAGGAGCAGTACTTC,CSVGKTGQEQYF
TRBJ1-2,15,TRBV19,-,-,TGTGCCAGTAGTATGAGACAGAACACTAACTATGGCTACACCTTC,CASSMRQNTNYGYTF
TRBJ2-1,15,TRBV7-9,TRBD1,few,TGTGCCAGCAGCACCGACAGGGGGCGTCGCAATGAGCAGTTCTTC,CASSTDRGRRNEQFF
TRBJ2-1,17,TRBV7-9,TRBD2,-,TGTGCCAGCAGCCCAAGCTTAGCGGGGGGGCCGGACAATGAGCAGTTCTTC,CASSPSLAGGPDNEQFF
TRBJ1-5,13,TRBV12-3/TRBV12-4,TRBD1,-,TGTGCCAGCTCCGGGACAGCCTATCAGCCCCAGCATTTT,CASSGTAYQPQHF
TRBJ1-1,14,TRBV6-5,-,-,TGTGCCAGCAGTTCATTCCAGGGAAGGACTGAAGCTTTCTTT,CASSSFQGRTEAFF
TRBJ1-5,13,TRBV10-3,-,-,TGTGCCATCAGCTTACAGGGTGAGCAGCCCCAGCATTTT,CAISLQGEQPQHF
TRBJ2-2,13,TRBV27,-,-,TGTGCCAGCAGTTTGTTGGGGCCCGGGGAGCTGTTTTTT,CASSLLGPGELFF
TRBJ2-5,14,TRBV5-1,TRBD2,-,TGCGCCAGCAGCTTGTTCGGGGGGGAAGAGACCCAGTACTTC,CASSLFGGEETQYF
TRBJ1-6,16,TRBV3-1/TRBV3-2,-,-,TGTGCCAGCAGCCAGACTACAGGGAGCGGTAATTCACCCCTCCACTTT,CASSQTTGSGNSPLHF
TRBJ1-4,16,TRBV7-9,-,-,TGTGCCAGCAGCTTCTTACCCACAGGCAAGAATGAAAAACTGTTTTTT,CASSFLPTGKNEKLFF
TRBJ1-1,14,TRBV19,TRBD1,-,TGTGCCAGTACCCAAGACAGGGCTGACACTGAAGCTTTCTTT,CASTQDRADTEAFF
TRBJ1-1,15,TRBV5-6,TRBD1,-,TGTGCCAGCAGCCTCCGGGACAGGGTTACGGTTGAAGCTTTCTTT,CASSLRDRVTVEAFF
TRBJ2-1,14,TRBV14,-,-,TGTGCCAGCAGCCGGCCCCACCCTTACAATGAGCAGTTCTTC,CASSRPHPYNEQFF
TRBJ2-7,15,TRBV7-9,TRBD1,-,TGTGCCAGCAGCGGACGACAGGGAGCCACCTACGAGCAGTACTTC,CASSGRQGATYEQYF
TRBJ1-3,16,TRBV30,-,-,TGTGCCTGGAATGAGCCCCGGGGGATAAGGGGAAACACCATATATTTT,CAWNEPRGIRGNTIYF
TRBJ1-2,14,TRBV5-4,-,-,TGTGCCAGCAGCGCGGACAGCCGTAACTATGGCTACACCTTC,CASSADSRNYGYTF
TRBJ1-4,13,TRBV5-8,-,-,TGTGCCAGCAGCTTGGCTCGAGTTCGAAAACTGTTTTTT,CASSLARVRKLFF
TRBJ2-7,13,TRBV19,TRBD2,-,TGTGCCAGTAGGGCTAGCGGGGCCGACGAGCAGTACTTC,CASRASGADEQYF
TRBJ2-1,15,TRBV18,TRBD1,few,TGTGCCAGCTCACCACGACGACAGGGTGGGGGTGAGCAGTTCTTC,CASSPRRQGGGEQFF
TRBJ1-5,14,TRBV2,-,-,TGTGCCAGCAAGTTGACAGTTAGCAATCAGCCCCAGCATTTT,CASKLTVSNQPQHF
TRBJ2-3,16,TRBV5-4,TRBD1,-,TGTGCCAGCAGCTTGGCCGGGACAGGGGTGTTCGGTACGCAGTATTTT,CASSLAGTGVFGTQYF
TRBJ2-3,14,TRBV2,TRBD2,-,TGTGCCAGATCCGGGACTAGCGTCACAGATACGCAGTATTTT,CARSGTSVTDTQYF
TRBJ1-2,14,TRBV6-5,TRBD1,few,TGTGCCAGCAGCTCAGACAGGGCCCCATATGGCTACACCTTC,CASSSDRAPYGYTF
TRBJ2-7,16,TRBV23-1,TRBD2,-,TGCGCCAGCAGTCAACTTGGACTAGCGGGGGGACACGAGCAGTACTTC,CASSQLGLAGGHEQYF
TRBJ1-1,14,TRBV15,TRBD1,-,TGTGCCACCAGCAGACCGGACAGGGGCTCTGAAGCTTTCTTT,CATSRPDRGSEAFF
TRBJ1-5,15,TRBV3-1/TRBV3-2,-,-,TGTGCCAGCAGCCAAGGAGGCCACCCCGGGCAGCCCCAGCATTTT,CASSQGGHPGQPQHF
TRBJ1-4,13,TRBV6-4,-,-,TGTGCCAGCAGGGACGGACTGCATGAGAAACTGTTTTTT,CASRDGLHEKLFF
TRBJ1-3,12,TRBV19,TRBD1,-,TGTGCCACCGGGACAGGGTTGGACACCATATATTTT,CATGTGLDTIYF
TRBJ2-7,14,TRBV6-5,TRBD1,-,TGTGCCAGCAGTAAGACGACAGGGTTCCACGAGCAGTACTTC,CASSKTTGFHEQYF
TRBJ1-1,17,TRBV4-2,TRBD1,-,TGTGCCAGCAGCCAAGTCCCGGGACAGGGGGCGCCTACTGAAGCTTTCTTT,CASSQVPGQGAPTEAFF